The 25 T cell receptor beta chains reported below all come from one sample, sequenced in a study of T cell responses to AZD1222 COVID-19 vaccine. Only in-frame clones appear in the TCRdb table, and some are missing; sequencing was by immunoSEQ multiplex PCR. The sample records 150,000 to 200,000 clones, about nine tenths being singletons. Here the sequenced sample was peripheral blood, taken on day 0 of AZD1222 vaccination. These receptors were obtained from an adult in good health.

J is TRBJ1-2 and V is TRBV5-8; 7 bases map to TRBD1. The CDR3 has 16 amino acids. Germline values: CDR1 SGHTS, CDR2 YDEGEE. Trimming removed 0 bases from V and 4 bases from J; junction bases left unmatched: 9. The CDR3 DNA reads TGTGCCAGCAGCTTGGAAGGGACAGCATATGCCTATGGCTACACCTTC. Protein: CASSLEGTAYAYGYTF.

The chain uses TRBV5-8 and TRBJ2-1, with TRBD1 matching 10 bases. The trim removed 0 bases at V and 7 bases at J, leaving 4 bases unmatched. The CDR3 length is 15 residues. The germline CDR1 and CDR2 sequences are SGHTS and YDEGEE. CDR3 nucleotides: TGTGCCAGCAGCTTGGGTTTGGACAGGGGGAATGAGCAGTTCTTC. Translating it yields CASSLGLDRGNEQFF.

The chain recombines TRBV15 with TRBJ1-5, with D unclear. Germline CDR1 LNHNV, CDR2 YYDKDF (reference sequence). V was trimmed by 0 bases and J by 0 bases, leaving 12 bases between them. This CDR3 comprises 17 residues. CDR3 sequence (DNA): TGTGCCACCAGCAGAGATGCGGGTCTCCTTAGCAATCAGCCCCAGCATTTT. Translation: CATSRDAGLLSNQPQHF. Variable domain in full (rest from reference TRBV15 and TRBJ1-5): DAMVIQNPRYQVTQFGKPVTLSCSQTLNHNVMYWYQQKSSQAPKLLFHYYDKDFNNEADTPDNFQSRRPNTSFCFLDIRSPGLGDTAMYLCATSRDAGLLSNQPQHFGDGTRLSIL.

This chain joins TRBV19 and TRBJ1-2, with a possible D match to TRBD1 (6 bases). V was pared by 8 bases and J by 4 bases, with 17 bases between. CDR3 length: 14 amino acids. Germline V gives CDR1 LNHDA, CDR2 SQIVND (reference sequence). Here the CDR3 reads CASRDYRDRYGYTF. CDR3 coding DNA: TGTGCCAGTCGAGACTACAGGGACCGCTATGGCTACACCTTC.

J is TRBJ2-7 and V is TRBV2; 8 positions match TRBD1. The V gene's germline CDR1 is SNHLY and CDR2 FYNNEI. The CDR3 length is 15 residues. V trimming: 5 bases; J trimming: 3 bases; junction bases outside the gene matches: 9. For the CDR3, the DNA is TGTGCCAGCAGTCATACGGACAGGGAGGACTACGAGCAGTACTTC. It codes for CASSHTDREDYEQYF.

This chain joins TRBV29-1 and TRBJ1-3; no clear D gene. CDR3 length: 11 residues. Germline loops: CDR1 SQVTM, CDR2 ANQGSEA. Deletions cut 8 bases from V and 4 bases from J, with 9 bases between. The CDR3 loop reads CSSRYGNTIYF. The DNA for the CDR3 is TGCAGCTCGCGGTACGGAAACACCATATATTTT. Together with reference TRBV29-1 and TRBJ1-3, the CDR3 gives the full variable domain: SAVISQKPSRDICQRGTSLTIQCQVDSQVTMMFWYRQQPGQSLTLIATANQGSEATYESGFVIDKFPISRPNLTFSTLTVSNMSPEDSSIYLCSSRYGNTIYFGEGSWLTVV.

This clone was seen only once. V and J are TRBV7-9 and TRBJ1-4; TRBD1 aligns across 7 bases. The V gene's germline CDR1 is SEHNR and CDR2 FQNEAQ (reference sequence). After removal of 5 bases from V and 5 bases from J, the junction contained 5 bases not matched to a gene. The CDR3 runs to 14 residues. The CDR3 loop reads CASSILGQNEKLFF. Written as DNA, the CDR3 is TGTGCCAGCAGCATACTGGGACAGAATGAAAAACTGTTTTTT.

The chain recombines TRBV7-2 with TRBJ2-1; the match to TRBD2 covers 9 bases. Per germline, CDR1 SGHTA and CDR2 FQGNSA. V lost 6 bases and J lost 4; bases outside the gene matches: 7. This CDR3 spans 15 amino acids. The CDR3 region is CASRPTSGVYNEQFF. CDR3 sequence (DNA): TGTGCCAGCAGGCCGACTAGCGGAGTGTACAATGAGCAGTTCTTC.

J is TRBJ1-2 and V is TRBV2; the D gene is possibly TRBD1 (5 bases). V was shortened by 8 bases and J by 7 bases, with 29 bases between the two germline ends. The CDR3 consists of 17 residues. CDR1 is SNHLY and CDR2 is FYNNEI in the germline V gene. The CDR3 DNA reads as TGTGCCAGCGACTATAACGAACTCCAGGGACGGGGGATTGGCTACACCTTC. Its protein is CASDYNELQGRGIGYTF.

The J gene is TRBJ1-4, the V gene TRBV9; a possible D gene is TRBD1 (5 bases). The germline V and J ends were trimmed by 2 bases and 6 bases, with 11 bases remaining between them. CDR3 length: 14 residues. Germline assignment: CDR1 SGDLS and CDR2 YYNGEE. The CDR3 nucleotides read TGTGCCAGCAGCGTGTCAGGGTTGGATGAAAAACTGTTTTTT. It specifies CASSVSGLDEKLFF.

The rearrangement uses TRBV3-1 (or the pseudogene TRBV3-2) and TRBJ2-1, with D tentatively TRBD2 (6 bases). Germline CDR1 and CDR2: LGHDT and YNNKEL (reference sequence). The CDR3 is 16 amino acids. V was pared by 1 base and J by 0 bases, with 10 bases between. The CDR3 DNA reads TGTGCCAGCAGCCAAGCAGCGGGCTACTCCTACAATGAGCAGTTCTTC. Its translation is CASSQAAGYSYNEQFF.

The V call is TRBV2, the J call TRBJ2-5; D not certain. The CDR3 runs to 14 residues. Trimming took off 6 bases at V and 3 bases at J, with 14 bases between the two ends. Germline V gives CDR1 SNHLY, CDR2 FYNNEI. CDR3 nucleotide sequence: TGTGCCAGCAGCCCGGACCCCAAAGAAGAGACCCAGTACTTC. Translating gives CASSPDPKEETQYF.

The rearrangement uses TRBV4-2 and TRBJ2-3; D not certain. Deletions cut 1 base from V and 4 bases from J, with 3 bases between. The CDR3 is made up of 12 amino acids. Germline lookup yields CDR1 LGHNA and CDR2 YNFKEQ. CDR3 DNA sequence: TGTGCCAGCAGCCAAGTGGCAGATACGCAGTATTTT. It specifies CASSQVADTQYF.

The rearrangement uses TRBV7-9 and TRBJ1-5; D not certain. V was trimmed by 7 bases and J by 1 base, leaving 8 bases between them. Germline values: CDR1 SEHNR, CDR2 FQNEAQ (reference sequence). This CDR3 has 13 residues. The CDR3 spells CASTQSSNQPQHF. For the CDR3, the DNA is TGTGCCAGCACCCAGTCAAGCAATCAGCCCCAGCATTTT.

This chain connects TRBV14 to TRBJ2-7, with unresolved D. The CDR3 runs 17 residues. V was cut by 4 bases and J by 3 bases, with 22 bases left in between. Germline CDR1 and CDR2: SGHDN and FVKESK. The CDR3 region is CASSPGRQAPSVYEQYF. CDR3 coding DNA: TGTGCCAGCAGCCCCGGTCGCCAGGCCCCGTCAGTCTACGAGCAGTACTTC.

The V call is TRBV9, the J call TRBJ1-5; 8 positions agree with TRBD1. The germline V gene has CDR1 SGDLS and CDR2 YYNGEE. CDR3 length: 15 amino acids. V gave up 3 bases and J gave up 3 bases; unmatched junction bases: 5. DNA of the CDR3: TGTGCCAGCAGCGCTGAGGACAGGGACAATCAGCCCCAGCATTTT. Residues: CASSAEDRDNQPQHF.

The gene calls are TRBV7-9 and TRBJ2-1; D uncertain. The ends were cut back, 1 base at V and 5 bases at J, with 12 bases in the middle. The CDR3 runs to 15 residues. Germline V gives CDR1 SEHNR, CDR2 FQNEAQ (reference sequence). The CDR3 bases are TGTGCCAGCAGCTTAGTACGGGCCGCCAACAATGAGCAGTTCTTC. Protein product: CASSLVRAANNEQFF. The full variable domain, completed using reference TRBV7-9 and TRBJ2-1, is DTGVSQNPRHKITKRGQNVTFRCDPISEHNRLYWYRQTLGQGPEFLTYFQNEAQLEKSRLLSDRFSAERPKGSFSTLEIQRTEQGDSAMYLCASSLVRAANNEQFFGPGTRLTVL.

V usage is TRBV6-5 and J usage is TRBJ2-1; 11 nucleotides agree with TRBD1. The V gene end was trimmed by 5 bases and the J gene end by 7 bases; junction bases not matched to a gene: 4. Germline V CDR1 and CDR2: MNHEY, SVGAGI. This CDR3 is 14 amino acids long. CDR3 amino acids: CASSTDRGLNEQFF. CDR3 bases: TGTGCCAGCAGTACGGACAGGGGGCTGAATGAGCAGTTCTTC.

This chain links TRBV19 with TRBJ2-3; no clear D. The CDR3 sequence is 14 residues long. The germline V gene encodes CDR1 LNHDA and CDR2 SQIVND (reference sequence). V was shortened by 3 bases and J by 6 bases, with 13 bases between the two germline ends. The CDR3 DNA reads TGTGCCAGTAGTATGACCTCCGCCGGGGATACGCAGTATTTT. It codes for CASSMTSAGDTQYF.

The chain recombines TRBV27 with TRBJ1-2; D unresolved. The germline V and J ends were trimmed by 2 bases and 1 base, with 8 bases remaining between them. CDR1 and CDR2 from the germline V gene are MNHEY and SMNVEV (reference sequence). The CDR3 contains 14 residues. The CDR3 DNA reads TGTGCCAGCAGTTTAAGCTACTTTAACTATGGCTACACCTTC. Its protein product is CASSLSYFNYGYTF.

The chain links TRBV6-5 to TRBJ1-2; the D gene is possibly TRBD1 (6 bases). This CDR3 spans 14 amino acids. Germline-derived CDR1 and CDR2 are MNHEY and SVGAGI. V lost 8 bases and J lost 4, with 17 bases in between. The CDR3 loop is CASRAQGLLYGYTF. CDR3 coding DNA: TGTGCCAGCCGGGCACAGGGCTTGCTCTATGGCTACACCTTC.

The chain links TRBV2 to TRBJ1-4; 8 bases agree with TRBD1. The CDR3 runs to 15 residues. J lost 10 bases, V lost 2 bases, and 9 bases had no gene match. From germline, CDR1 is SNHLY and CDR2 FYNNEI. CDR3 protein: CASSEQDRATGKLFF. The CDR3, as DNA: TGTGCCAGCAGTGAACAGGACAGGGCTACGGGAAAACTGTTTTTT.

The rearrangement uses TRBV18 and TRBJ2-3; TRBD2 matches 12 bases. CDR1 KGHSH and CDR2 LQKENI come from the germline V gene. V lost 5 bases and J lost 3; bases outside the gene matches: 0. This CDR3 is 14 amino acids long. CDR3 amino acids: CASSGLAGTDTQYF. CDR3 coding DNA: TGTGCCAGCTCAGGACTAGCGGGGACAGATACGCAGTATTTT.

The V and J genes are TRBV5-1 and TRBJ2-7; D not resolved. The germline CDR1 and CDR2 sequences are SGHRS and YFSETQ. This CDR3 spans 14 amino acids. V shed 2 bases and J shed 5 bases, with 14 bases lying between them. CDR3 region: CASSLRENTDEQYF. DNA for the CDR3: TGCGCCAGCAGCTTACGAGAGAACACCGACGAGCAGTACTTC.

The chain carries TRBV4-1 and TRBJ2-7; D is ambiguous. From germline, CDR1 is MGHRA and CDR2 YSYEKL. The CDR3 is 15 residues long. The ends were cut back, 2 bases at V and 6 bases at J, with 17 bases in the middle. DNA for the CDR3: TGCGCCAGCAGCCAAATACACGGGTCGTGGGGCGAGCAGTACTTC. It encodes CASSQIHGSWGEQYF.